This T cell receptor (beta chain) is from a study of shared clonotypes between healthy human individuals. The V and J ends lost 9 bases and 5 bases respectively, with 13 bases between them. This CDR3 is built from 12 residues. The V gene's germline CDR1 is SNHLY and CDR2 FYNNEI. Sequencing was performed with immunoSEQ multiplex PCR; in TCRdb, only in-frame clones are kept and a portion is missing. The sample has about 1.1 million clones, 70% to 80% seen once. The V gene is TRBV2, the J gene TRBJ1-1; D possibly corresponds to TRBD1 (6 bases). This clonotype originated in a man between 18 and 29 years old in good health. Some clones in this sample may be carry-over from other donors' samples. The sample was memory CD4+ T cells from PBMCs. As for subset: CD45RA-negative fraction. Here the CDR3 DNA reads TGTGCCAGAGGGGACACCAGGACTGAAGCTTTCTTT. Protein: CARGDTRTEAFF.